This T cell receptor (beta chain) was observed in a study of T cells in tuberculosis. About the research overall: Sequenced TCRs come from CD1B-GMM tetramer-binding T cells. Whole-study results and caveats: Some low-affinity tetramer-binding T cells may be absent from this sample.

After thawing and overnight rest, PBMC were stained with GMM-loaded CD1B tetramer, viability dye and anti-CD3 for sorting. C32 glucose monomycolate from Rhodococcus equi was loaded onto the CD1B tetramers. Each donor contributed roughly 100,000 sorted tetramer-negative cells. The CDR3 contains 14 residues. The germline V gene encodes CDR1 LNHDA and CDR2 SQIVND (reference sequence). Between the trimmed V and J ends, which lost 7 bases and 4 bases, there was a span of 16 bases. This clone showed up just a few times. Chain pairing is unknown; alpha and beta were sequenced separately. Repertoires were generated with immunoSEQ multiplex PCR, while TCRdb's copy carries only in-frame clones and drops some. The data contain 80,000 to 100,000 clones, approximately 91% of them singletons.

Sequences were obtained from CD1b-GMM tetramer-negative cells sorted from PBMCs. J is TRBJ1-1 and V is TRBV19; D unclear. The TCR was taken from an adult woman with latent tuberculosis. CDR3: CASKEASRGTEAFF. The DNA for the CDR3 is TGTGCCAGTAAGGAGGCGAGTCGGGGCACTGAAGCTTTCTTT.